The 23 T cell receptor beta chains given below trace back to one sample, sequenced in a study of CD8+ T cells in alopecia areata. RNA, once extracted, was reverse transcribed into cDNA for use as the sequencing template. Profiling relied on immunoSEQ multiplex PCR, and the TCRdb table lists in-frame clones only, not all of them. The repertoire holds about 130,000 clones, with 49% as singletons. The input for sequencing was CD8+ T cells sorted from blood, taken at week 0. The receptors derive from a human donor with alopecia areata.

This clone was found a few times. CDR3 DNA sequence: TGTGCCAGCAGTTCCCCCTCGGGGTTTAATGAAAAACTGTTTTTT. Translation gives CASSSPSGFNEKLFF. The rearrangement joins TRBV6-6 to TRBJ1-4; D is unclear. Per the germline V gene, CDR1 is MNHNY and CDR2 is SVGAGI (reference sequence). This CDR3 is 15 amino acids long. With 4 bases removed from V and 4 bases from J, the gap between germline ends came to 13 bases.

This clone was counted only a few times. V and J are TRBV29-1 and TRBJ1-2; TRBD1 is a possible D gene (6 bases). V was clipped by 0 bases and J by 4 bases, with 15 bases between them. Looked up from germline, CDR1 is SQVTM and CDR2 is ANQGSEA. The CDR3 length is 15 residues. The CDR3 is CSVEDQGQTIYGYTF. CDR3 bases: TGCAGCGTTGAAGATCAAGGACAGACTATCTATGGCTACACCTTC.

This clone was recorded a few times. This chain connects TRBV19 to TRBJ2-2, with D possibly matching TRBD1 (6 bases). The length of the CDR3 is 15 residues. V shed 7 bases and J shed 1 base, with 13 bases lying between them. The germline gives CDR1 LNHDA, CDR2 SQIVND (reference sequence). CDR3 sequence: CASIPGALNTGELFF. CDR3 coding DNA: TGTGCCAGTATCCCAGGGGCGCTGAACACCGGGGAGCTGTTTTTT.

CDR3 amino acids: CASSQEGAGEKLFF. CDR3 DNA sequence: TGCGCCAGCAGCCAAGAGGGCGCGGGTGAAAAACTGTTTTTT. This chain links TRBV4-1 with TRBJ1-4; D gene uncertain. The CDR3 spans 14 residues. Between the trimmed V and J ends, which lost 0 bases and 7 bases, there was a span of 9 bases. Per the germline V gene, CDR1 is MGHRA and CDR2 is YSYEKL.

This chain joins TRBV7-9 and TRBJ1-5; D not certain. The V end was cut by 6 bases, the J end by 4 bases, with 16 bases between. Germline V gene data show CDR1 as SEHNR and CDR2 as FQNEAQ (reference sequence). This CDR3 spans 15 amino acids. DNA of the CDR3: TGTGCCAGCAGTCCTAAGGGCGCCGGGAATCAGCCCCAGCATTTT. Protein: CASSPKGAGNQPQHF.

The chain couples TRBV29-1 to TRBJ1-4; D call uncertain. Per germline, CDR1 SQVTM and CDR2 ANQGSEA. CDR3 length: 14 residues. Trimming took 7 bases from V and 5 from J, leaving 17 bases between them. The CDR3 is CSAAQEAGNEKLFF. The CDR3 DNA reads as TGCAGCGCCGCCCAGGAGGCCGGGAATGAAAAACTGTTTTTT.

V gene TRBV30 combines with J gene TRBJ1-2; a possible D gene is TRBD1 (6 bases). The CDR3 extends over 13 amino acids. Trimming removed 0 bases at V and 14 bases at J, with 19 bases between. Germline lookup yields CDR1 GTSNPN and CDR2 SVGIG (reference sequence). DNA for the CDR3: TGTGCCTGGAGTGTATGGAACAGGGAGGCAGTTACCTTC. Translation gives CAWSVWNREAVTF.

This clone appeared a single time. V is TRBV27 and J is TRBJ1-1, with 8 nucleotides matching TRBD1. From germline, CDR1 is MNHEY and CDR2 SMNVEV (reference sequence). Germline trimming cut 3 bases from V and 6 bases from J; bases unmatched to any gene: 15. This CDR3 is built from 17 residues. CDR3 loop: CASSLVGAVGQGAEAFF. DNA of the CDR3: TGTGCCAGCAGTTTGGTCGGTGCCGTAGGACAGGGCGCTGAAGCTTTCTTT.

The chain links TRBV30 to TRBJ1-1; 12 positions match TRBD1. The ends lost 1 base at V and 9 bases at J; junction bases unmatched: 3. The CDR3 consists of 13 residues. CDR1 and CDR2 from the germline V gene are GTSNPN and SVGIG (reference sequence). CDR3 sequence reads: CAWSGDRGRQAFF. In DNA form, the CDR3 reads TGTGCCTGGAGTGGGGACAGGGGGCGTCAAGCTTTCTTT.

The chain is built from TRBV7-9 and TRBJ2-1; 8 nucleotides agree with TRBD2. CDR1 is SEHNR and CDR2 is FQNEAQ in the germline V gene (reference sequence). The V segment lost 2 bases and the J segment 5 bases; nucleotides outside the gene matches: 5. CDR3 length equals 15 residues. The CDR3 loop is CASSLTAGEHNEQFF. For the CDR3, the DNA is TGTGCCAGCAGCTTAACAGCGGGGGAGCACAATGAGCAGTTCTTC.

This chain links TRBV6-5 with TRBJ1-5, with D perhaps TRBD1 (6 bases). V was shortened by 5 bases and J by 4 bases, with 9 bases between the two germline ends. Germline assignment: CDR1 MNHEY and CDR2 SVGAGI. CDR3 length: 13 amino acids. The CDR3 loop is CASSRGANQPQHF. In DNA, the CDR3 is TGTGCCAGCAGTCGGGGGGCGAATCAGCCCCAGCATTTT.

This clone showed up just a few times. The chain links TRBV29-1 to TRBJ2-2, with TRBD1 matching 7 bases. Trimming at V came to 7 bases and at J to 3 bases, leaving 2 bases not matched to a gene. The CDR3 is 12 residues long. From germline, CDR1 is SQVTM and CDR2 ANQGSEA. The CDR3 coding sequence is TGCAGCGGGGGACAGTACACCGGGGAGCTGTTTTTT. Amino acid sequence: CSGGQYTGELFF.

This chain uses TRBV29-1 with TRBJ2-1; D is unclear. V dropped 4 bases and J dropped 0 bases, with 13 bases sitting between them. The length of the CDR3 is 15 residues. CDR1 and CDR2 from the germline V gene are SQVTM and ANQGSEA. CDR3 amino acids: CSVVETDSSYNEQFF. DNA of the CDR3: TGCAGCGTTGTAGAGACCGATAGCTCCTACAATGAGCAGTTCTTC.

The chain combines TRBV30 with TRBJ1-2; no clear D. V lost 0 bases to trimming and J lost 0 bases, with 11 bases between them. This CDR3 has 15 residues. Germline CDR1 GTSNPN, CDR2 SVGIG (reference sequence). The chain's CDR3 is CAWSVRAASNYGYTF. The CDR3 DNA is TGTGCCTGGAGTGTACGGGCAGCCTCTAACTATGGCTACACCTTC.

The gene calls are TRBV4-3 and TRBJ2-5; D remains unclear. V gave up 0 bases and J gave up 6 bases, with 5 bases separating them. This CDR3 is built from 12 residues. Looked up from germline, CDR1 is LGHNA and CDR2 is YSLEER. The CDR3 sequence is CASSQDRQTQYF. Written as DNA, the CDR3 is TGCGCCAGCAGCCAAGATCGACAGACCCAGTACTTC.

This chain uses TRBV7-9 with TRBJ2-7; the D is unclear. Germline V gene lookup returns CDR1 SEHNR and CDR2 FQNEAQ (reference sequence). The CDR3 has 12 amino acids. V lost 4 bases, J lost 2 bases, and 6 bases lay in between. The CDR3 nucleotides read TGTGCCAGCAGCTCGACTGCCTACGAGCAGTACTTC. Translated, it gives CASSSTAYEQYF.

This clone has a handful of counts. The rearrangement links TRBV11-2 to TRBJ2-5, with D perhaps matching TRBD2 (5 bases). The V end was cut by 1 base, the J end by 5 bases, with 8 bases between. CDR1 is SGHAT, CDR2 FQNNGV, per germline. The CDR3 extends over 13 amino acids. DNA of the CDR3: TGTGCCAGCAGCTTAGGCAGAGGGGAGACCCAGTACTTC. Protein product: CASSLGRGETQYF. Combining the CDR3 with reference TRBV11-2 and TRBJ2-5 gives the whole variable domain EAGVAQSPRYKIIEKRQSVAFWCNPISGHATLYWYQQILGQGPKLLIQFQNNGVVDDSQLPKDRFSAERLKGVDSTLKIQPAKLEDSAVYLCASSLGRGETQYFGPGTRLLVL.

The CDR3 sequence: CASSSMIGSPLHF. CDR3 nucleotides: TGCGCCAGCAGCTCAATGATCGGGTCACCCCTCCACTTT. This chain connects TRBV4-3 to TRBJ1-6, with D unclear. CDR1 is LGHNA and CDR2 is YSLEER in the germline V gene. V dropped 5 bases and J dropped 10 bases, with 12 bases sitting between them. This CDR3 comprises 13 residues.

In nucleotides, the CDR3 is TGCAGCGTTACTGGGGGGGCGAGAGGCACTGAAGCTTTCTTT. Translation gives CSVTGGARGTEAFF. The chain is built from TRBV29-1 and TRBJ1-1, with a possible D match to TRBD1 (6 bases). CDR1 is SQVTM, CDR2 ANQGSEA, per germline. Trimming removed 5 bases at V and 4 bases at J, with 17 bases between. The CDR3 is 14 amino acids.

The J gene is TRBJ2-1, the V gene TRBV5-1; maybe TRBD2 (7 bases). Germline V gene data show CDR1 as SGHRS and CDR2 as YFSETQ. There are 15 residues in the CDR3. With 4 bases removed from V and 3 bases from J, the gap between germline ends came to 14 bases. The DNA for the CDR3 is TGCGCCAGCAGCCATAGGGGGGGAAACTACAATGAGCAGTTCTTC. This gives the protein CASSHRGGNYNEQFF.

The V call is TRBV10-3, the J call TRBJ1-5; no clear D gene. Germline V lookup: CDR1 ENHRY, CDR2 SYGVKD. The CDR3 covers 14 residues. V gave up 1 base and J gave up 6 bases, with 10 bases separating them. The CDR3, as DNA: TGTGCCATCAGTGAGTTGCAGGCAGGTCAGCCCCAGCATTTT. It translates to CAISELQAGQPQHF.

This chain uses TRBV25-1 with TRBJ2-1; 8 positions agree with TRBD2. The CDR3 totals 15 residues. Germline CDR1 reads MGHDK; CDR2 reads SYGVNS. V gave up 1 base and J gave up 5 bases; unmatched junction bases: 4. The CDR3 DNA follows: TGTGCCAGCAGTGAATTCGGGGGGGCAGACAATGAGCAGTTCTTC. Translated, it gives CASSEFGGADNEQFF.

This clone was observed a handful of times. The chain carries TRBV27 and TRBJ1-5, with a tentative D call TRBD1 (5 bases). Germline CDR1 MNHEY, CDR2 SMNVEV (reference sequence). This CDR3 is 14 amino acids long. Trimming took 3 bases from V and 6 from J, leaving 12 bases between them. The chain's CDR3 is CASSLVGEVQPQHF. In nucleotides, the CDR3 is TGTGCCAGCAGTTTGGTAGGGGAAGTTCAGCCCCAGCATTTT.